These 15 T cell receptor beta chains originate from one sample sequenced in a study of blood T cell repertoires in COVID-19. Generated by immunoSEQ multiplex PCR, the TCRdb table keeps only in-frame clones and is missing some. The profile shows about 200,000 clones, approximately 80% of them singletons. Material: peripheral blood. The source is a human donor in a cohort sampled during active COVID-19.

This chain links TRBV18 with TRBJ2-3; D unresolved. In germline, CDR1 is KGHSH, CDR2 LQKENI. This CDR3 region has 15 residues. Trimming took 0 bases from V and 5 from J, leaving 12 bases between them. The DNA for the CDR3 is TGTGCCAGCTCACCACCCAGCGTGACGCGAGATACGCAGTATTTT. Residues: CASSPPSVTRDTQYF.

The rearrangement links TRBV5-1 to TRBJ2-2; possibly TRBD1 for D (6 bases). The CDR3 totals 16 residues. The germline V gene has CDR1 SGHRS and CDR2 YFSETQ. The germline V and J ends were trimmed by 2 bases and 0 bases, with 11 bases remaining between them. The CDR3 here is CASSFRGGTNTGELFF. The DNA for the CDR3 is TGCGCCAGCAGCTTCAGGGGCGGAACGAACACCGGGGAGCTGTTTTTT.

The chain uses TRBV10-1 and TRBJ2-2; TRBD1 agrees at 9 bases. After removal of 7 bases from V and 4 bases from J, the junction contained 4 bases not matched to a gene. Germline V lookup: CDR1 WNHNN, CDR2 SYGVQD (reference sequence). The CDR3 is 14 residues long. CDR3 bases: TGCGCCAGCACCAAGGACAGGGGCACCGGGGAGCTGTTTTTT. Its protein product is CASTKDRGTGELFF.

This clone was found many times. The chain recombines TRBV6-5 with TRBJ2-7, with TRBD1 matching 8 bases. V dropped 2 bases and J dropped 2; count of bases not matched to a gene: 2. Germline assignment: CDR1 MNHEY and CDR2 SVGAGI. CDR3 length: 14 amino acids. CDR3 sequence: CASSYNRGAYEQYF. In DNA, the CDR3 is TGTGCCAGCAGTTACAACAGGGGGGCCTACGAGCAGTACTTC.

This clone has more than one count but fewer than ten. The rearrangement links TRBV5-1 to TRBJ2-7; D unresolved. Per germline, CDR1 SGHRS and CDR2 YFSETQ. The CDR3 runs 13 residues. Trimming pared 0 bases from V and 4 bases from J, leaving 8 bases between. The CDR3 is CASSLGLQYEQYF. DNA for the CDR3: TGCGCCAGCAGCTTGGGGCTTCAATACGAGCAGTACTTC.

This rearrangement joins TRBV5-1 to TRBJ2-5; TRBD1 matches 12 bases. Germline-derived CDR1 and CDR2 are SGHRS and YFSETQ. The CDR3 runs to 16 residues. J lost 5 bases, V lost 3 bases, and 8 bases had no gene match. Here the CDR3 reads CASSSGDRGRWETQYF. Written as DNA, the CDR3 is TGCGCCAGCAGCTCGGGGGACAGGGGGCGCTGGGAGACCCAGTACTTC.

This clone was observed once. The V call is TRBV28, the J call TRBJ1-2; D gene ambiguous. This CDR3 spans 16 amino acids. V was trimmed by 6 bases and J by 1 base, leaving 18 bases between them. The V gene's germline CDR1 is MDHEN and CDR2 SYDVKM. CDR3 in amino acids: CASSSGPSPHNYGYTF. Here the CDR3 DNA reads TGTGCCAGCAGCTCCGGGCCTAGCCCACATAACTATGGCTACACCTTC.

This clone was detected once. The genes are TRBV27 and TRBJ2-3, with no clear D. Trimming shortened V by 5 bases and J by 6 bases, and 9 bases separated the two germline ends. The CDR3 consists of 12 residues. The germline gives CDR1 MNHEY, CDR2 SMNVEV (reference sequence). CDR3 DNA: TGTGCCAGCAGTCCCTTCGGGGATACGCAGTATTTT. This codes for CASSPFGDTQYF.

This rearrangement joins TRBV9 to TRBJ2-7; 7 bases map to TRBD2. CDR1 is SGDLS and CDR2 is YYNGEE in the germline V gene. J gave up 0 bases and V 3 bases, and 9 bases lay outside the gene matches. CDR3 size: 16 residues. The CDR3 nucleotides read TGTGCCAGCAGCGCCTGGGACTACCAGAGCTCCTACGAGCAGTACTTC. This encodes CASSAWDYQSSYEQYF.

The chain couples TRBV27 to TRBJ2-7; possibly TRBD2 for D (5 bases). The CDR3 has 14 amino acids. The germline gives CDR1 MNHEY, CDR2 SMNVEV (reference sequence). The germline V and J ends were trimmed by 4 bases and 2 bases, with 12 bases remaining between them. CDR3 region: CASSSLLGAYEQYF. In nucleotides, the CDR3 is TGTGCCAGCAGTTCGTTACTCGGGGCCTACGAGCAGTACTTC.

V gene TRBV5-1 combines with J gene TRBJ1-6, with D unclear. Trimming stripped 2 bases from V and 5 bases from J, with 14 bases between. CDR3 length: 16 residues. Germline V lookup: CDR1 SGHRS, CDR2 YFSETQ. CDR3 sequence reads: CASSFAGVRNNSPLHF. The DNA for the CDR3 is TGCGCCAGCAGCTTCGCCGGAGTTAGGAATAATTCACCCCTCCACTTT.

This rearrangement joins TRBV6-6 to TRBJ2-7; 8 bases fit TRBD1. The CDR3 extends over 15 amino acids. Germline CDR1 MNHNY, CDR2 SVGAGI (reference sequence). Trimming cost V 4 bases and J 3 bases; bases outside gene matches: 8. CDR3 DNA: TGTGCCAGCAGTTTCGGACAGGGTTCTATCTACGAGCAGTACTTC. Translating it yields CASSFGQGSIYEQYF.

This chain joins TRBV24-1 and TRBJ2-1; 7 bases agree with TRBD1. J was trimmed by 4 bases and V by 5 bases; bases with no gene match: 4. The germline V gene encodes CDR1 KGHDR and CDR2 SFDVKD. The CDR3 is 14 residues long. This chain's CDR3 is CATSGGTVYNEQFF. The DNA for the CDR3 is TGTGCCACCAGTGGGGGGACAGTATACAATGAGCAGTTCTTC.

A few counts support this clone. The V call is TRBV9, the J call TRBJ1-6; D is undetermined. V lost 2 bases and J lost 5, with 8 bases in between. Germline CDR1 and CDR2: SGDLS and YYNGEE. The CDR3 runs to 14 residues. The CDR3 here is CASSVSANNSPLHF. DNA for the CDR3: TGTGCCAGCAGCGTGAGCGCTAATAATTCACCCCTCCACTTT.

J is TRBJ2-1 and V is TRBV27, with 8 bases aligning to TRBD2. The CDR3 spans 13 residues. J gave up 7 bases and V 6 bases, and 5 bases lay outside the gene matches. Germline V lookup: CDR1 MNHEY, CDR2 SMNVEV (reference sequence). CDR3 loop: CASSIAGGNEQFF. As DNA, the CDR3 is TGTGCCAGCAGCATTGCGGGGGGAAATGAGCAGTTCTTC.